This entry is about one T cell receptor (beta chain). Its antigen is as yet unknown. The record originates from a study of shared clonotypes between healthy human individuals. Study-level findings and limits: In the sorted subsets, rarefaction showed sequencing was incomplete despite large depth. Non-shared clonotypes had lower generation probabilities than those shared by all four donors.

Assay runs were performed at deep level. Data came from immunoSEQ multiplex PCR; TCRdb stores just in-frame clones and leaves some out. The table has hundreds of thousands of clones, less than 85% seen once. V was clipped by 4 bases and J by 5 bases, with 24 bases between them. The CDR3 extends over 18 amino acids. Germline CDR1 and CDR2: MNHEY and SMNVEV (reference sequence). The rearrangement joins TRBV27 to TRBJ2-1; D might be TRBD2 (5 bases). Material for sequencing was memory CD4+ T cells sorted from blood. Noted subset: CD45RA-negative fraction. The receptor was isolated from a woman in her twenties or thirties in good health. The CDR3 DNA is TGTGCCAGCAGTTCGCGGGTACTTTATCAAACCCTAAACAATGAGCAGTTCTTC. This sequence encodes CASSSRVLYQTLNNEQFF.